This TCR beta chain was documented in a study of T cells in Graves' hyperthyroidism and ophthalmopathy. Study as a whole: Peripheral blood was collected at initial diagnosis, before any treatment. Study-wide results and caveats: Blood also contained most expanded thyroid clonotypes above 0.001.

Authors of the study amplified TCR beta CDR3 regions from RNA transcripts. HTBI primers drove first-round RT-PCR of the TCR CDR3. TCRdb itself ran the multiplex PCR reads through MiXCR, one entry per CDR3 protein. The data show around 270,000 distinct CDR3 sequences, roughly a fifth seen once. CDR3 length: 13 residues. Trimming left V 3 bases short and J 7 bases short, with 14 bases between. In germline, CDR1 is DFQATT, CDR2 SNEGSKA (reference sequence). Exclusion of a patient resulted from uncontrolled infection, other autoimmune disease, pregnancy or lactation. Orbital computed tomography and thyroid ultrasound, together with serum TRAb and thyroxine and clinical symptoms, were used for diagnoses. As regards this clonotype: Its specificity is not known.

The rearrangement joins TRBV20-1 to TRBJ2-3; D ambiguous. The sequence was collected from a man aged 45-65 years with Graves' ophthalmopathy. The sample consisted of blood. Here the CDR3 reads CSARLGRPYTQYF. DNA for the CDR3: TGCAGTGCTAGGCTTGGCCGTCCCTATACGCAGTATTTT.